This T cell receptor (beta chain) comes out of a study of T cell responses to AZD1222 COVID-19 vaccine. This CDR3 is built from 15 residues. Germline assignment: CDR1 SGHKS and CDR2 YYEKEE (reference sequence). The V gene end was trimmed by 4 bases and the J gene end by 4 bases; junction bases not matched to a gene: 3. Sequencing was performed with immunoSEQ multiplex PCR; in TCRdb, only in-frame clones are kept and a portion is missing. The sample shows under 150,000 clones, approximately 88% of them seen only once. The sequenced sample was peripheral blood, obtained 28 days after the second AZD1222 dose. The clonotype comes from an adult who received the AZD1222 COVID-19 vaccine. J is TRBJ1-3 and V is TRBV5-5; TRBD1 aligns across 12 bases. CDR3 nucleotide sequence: TGTGCCAGCAGCCAGGGACAGGGGGCCGGAAACACCATATATTTT. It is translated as CASSQGQGAGNTIYF.